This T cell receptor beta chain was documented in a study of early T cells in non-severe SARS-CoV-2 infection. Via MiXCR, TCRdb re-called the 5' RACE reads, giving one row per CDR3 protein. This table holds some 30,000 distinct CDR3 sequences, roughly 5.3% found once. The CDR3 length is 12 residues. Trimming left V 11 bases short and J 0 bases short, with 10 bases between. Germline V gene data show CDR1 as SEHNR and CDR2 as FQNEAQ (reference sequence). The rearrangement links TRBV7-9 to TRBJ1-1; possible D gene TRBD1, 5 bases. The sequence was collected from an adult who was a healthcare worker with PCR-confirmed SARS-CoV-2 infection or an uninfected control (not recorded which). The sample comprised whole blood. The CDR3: CAGSTVNTEAFF. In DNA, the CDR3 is TGTGCCGGATCGACAGTGAACACTGAAGCTTTCTTT.